Given below is one TCR beta chain in context. Antigen unknown. At the DNA level, this CDR3 is encoded by other sequences in the same sample as well. These data are taken from a study of cytomegalovirus exposure and HLA in healthy donors. PCR used 60 Vbeta primers and 13 Jbeta primers. Assay used: immunoSEQ multiplex PCR; TCRdb lists only in-frame clones, some missing. Among 100,000 or so clones listed, around 73% were seen once. General study points: A later analysis linked a missense DCLRE1C variant to TCR beta V- and J-gene trimming. Near-uniform donor sequencing depth was presumed by presence/absence analyses. Association with HLA alleles at 0.05 false discovery rate was found for 15,000 or so TCR beta sequences in a later analysis.

Sample: PBMCs. This TCR derives from a young man in good health and CMV-seronegative.

The CDR3 DNA is TGCGCCAGCAGTGGTTACGCGGAAGCCGGTAAGGAGACCCAGTACTTC. This translates into CASSGYAEAGKETQYF. This chain joins TRBV10-2 and TRBJ2-5; no definite D call. Trimming took off 4 bases at V and 5 bases at J, with 20 bases between the two ends. This CDR3 is built from 16 residues. From germline, CDR1 is WSHSY and CDR2 SAAADI.